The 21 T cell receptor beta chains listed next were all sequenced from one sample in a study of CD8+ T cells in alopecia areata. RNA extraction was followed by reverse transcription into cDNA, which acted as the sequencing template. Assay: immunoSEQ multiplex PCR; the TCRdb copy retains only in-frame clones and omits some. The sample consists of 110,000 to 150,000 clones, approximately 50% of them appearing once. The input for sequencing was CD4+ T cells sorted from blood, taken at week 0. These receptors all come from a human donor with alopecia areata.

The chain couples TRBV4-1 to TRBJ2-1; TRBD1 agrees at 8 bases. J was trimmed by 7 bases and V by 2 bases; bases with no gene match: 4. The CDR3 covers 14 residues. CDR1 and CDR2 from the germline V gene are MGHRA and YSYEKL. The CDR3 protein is CASSQQGAGNEQFF. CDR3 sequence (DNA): TGCGCCAGCAGCCAACAGGGGGCCGGGAATGAGCAGTTCTTC.

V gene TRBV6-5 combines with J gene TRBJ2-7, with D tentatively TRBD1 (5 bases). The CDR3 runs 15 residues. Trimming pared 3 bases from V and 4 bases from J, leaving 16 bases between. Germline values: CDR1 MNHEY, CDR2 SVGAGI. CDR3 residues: CASSYTVAGSYEQYF. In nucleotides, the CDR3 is TGTGCCAGCAGTTATACCGTGGCAGGGTCGTACGAGCAGTACTTC.

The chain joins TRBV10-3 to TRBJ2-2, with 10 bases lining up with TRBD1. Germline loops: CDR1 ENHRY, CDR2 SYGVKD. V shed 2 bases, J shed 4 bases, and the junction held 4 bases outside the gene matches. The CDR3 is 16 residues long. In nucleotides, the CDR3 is TGTGCCATCAGTGAGCCGGGACAGGGGAGCACCGGGGAGCTGTTTTTT. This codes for CAISEPGQGSTGELFF.

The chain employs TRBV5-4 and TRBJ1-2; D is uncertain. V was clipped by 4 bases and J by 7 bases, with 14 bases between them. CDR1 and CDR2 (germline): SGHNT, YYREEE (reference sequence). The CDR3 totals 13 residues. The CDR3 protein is CASSGQIPSGYTF. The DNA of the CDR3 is TGTGCCAGCAGCGGGCAGATACCAAGTGGCTACACCTTC.

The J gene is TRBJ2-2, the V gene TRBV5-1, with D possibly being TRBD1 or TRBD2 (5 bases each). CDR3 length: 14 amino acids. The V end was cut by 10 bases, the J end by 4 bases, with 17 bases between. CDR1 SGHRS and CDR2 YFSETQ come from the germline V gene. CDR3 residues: CASTDKGSTGELFF. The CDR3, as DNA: TGCGCCTCGACCGACAAGGGGAGCACCGGGGAGCTGTTTTTT.

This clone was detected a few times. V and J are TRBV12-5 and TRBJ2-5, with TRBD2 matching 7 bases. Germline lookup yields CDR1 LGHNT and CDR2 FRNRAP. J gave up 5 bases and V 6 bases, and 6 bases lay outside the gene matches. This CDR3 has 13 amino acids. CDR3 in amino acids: CASGYSGAETQYF. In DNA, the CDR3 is TGTGCTAGTGGCTACAGCGGGGCGGAGACCCAGTACTTC. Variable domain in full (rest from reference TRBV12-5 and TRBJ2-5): DARVTQTPRHKVTEMGQEVTMRCQPILGHNTVFWYRQTMMQGLELLAYFRNRAPLDDSGMPKDRFSAEMPDATLATLKIQPSEPRDSAVYFCASGYSGAETQYFGPGTRLLVL.

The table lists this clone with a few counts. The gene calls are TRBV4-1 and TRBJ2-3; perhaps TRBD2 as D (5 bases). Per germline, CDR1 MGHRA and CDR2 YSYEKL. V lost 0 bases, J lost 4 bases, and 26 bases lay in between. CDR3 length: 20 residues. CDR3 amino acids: CASSQDEAERGWRRPDTQYF. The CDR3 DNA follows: TGCGCCAGCAGCCAAGATGAGGCAGAGAGAGGTTGGAGGCGGCCAGATACGCAGTATTTT.

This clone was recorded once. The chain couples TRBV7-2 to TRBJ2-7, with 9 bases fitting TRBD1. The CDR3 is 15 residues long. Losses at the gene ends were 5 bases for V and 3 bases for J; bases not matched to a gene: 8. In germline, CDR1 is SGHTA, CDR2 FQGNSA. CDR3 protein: CASSDGTGPGYEQYF. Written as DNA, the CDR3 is TGTGCCAGCAGCGACGGGACAGGGCCAGGCTACGAGCAGTACTTC.

CDR3 DNA sequence: TGCAGCGTTGAACAGGGAGGCTACACCTTC. Translated: CSVEQGGYTF. This sequence joins TRBV29-1 and TRBJ1-2, with D perhaps matching TRBD1 (5 bases). The CDR3 consists of 10 residues. Germline V gene data show CDR1 as SQVTM and CDR2 as ANQGSEA. The V gene lost 2 bases and the J gene lost 8 bases, with 6 bases spanning the gap. The whole variable domain, filled in from reference TRBV29-1 and TRBJ1-2, reads SAVISQKPSRDICQRGTSLTIQCQVDSQVTMMFWYRQQPGQSLTLIATANQGSEATYESGFVIDKFPISRPNLTFSTLTVSNMSPEDSSIYLCSVEQGGYTFGSGTRLTVV.

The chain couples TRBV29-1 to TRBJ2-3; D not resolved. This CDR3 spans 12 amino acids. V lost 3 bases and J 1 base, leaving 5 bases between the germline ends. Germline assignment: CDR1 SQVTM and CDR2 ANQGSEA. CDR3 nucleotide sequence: TGCAGCGTTGATCTTGGCACAGATACGCAGTATTTT. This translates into CSVDLGTDTQYF.

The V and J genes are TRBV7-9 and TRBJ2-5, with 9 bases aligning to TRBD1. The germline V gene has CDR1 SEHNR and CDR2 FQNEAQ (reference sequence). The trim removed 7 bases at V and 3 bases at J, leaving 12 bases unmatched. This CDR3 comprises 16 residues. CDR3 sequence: CASTNPPGQGEETQYF. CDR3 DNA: TGTGCCAGCACCAACCCCCCGGGACAGGGAGAAGAGACCCAGTACTTC.

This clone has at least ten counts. In DNA, the CDR3 is TGTGCCAGCAGCCCCGCGGGACAAGGCCTCGGGCAGCCCCAGCATTTT. This encodes CASSPAGQGLGQPQHF. J is TRBJ1-5 and V is TRBV28, with D possibly matching TRBD1 (6 bases). The CDR3 covers 16 residues. Germline V gives CDR1 MDHEN, CDR2 SYDVKM. Deletions cut 6 bases from V and 7 bases from J, with 22 bases between.

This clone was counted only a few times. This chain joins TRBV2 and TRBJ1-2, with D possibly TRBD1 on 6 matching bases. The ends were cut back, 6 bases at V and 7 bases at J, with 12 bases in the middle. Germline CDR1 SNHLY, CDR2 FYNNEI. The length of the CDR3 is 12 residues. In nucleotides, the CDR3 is TGTGCCAGCAGGGCACAGGGCCGTGGCTACACCTTC. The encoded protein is CASRAQGRGYTF.

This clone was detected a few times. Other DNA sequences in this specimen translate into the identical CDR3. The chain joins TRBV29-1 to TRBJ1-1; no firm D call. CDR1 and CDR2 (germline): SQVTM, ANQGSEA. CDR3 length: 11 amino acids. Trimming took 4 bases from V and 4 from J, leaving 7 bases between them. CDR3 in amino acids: CSVGEGTEAFF. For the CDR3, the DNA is TGCAGCGTTGGGGAAGGCACTGAAGCTTTCTTT.

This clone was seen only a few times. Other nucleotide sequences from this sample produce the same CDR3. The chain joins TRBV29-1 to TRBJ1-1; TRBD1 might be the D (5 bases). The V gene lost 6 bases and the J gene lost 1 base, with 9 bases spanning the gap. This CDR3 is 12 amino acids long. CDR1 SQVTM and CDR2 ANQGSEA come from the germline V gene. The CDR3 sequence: CSVQTGNTEAFF. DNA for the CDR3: TGCAGCGTCCAAACAGGGAACACTGAAGCTTTCTTT. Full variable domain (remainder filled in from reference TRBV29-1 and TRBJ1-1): SAVISQKPSRDICQRGTSLTIQCQVDSQVTMMFWYRQQPGQSLTLIATANQGSEATYESGFVIDKFPISRPNLTFSTLTVSNMSPEDSSIYLCSVQTGNTEAFFGQGTRLTVV.

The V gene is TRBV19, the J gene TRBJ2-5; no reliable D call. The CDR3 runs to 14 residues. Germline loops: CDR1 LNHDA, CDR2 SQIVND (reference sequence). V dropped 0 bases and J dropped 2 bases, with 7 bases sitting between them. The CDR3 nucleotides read TGTGCCAGTAGTATAGACCCGGATCAAGAGACCCAGTACTTC. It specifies CASSIDPDQETQYF.

CDR3 amino acids: CAWTSPYEQYF. As DNA, the CDR3 is TGTGCCTGGACTTCCCCCTACGAGCAGTACTTC. V gene TRBV30 combines with J gene TRBJ2-7; D gene ambiguous. This CDR3 spans 11 amino acids. Between the trimmed V and J ends, which lost 4 bases and 2 bases, there was a span of 6 bases. The germline V gene encodes CDR1 GTSNPN and CDR2 SVGIG (reference sequence).

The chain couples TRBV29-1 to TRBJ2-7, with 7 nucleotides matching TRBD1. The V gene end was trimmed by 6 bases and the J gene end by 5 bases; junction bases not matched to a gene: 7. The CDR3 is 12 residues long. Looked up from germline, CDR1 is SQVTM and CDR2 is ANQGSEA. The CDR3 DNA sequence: TGCAGCGTCGCGGACAGGCCCCACGAGCAGTACTTC. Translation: CSVADRPHEQYF.

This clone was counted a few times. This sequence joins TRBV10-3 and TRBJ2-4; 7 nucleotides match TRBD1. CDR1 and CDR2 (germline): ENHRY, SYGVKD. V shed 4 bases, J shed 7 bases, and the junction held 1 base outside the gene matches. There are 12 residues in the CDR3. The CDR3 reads CAISADRNIQYF. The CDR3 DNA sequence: TGTGCCATCAGTGCGGACAGGAACATTCAGTACTTC.

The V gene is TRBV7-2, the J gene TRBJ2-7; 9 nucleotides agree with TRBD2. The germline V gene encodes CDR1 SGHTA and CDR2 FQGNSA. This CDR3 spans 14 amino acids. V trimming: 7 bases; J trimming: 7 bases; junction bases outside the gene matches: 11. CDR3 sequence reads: CASTRVSGSVEQYF. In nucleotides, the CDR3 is TGTGCCAGCACTCGGGTTAGCGGGAGTGTTGAGCAGTACTTC.

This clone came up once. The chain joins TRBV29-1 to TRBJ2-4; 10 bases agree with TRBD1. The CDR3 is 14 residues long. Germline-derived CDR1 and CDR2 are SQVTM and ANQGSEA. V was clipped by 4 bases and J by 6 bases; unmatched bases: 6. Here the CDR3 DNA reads TGCAGCGTTGGGACTCGGGACAGGGGAAACATTCAGTACTTC. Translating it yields CSVGTRDRGNIQYF.